This TCR beta chain appears in the sequencing data of a study of blood T cell repertoires in COVID-19. Across the whole study: Samples of COVID-19 (acute and convalescent) were obtained from the United States, Italy and Spain. The cDNA or gDNA used as material had been derived from T cells, B-cell-depleted T cells, or PBMCs.

In the source study's methods: The authors estimated nucleated cell counts from reference gene primer amplification. The method was immunoSEQ multiplex PCR; TCRdb's version includes in-frame clones alone and lacks a portion of them. Clonal size and the V and J genes are those of that table, whereas D and trimming came from the DNA. Of more than 200,000 clones detected, around 90% appear once; the ten largest clones hold about 0.7%. This CDR3 spans 14 amino acids. The germline V gene has CDR1 LGHNA and CDR2 YSLEER. The V gene lost 5 bases and the J gene lost 10 bases, with 20 bases spanning the gap. This TCR was sampled from a human donor in a cohort sampled during active COVID-19. The chain recombines TRBV4-3 with TRBJ1-1; the D is unclear. The sample comprised peripheral blood. DNA for the CDR3: TGCGCCAGCAGCAGGTCTGTAGCGGGAGTACTAGCTTTCTTT. Protein sequence: CASSRSVAGVLAFF.